A single TCR beta chain is shown here with its context. This CDR3 is built from 16 residues. Germline V CDR1 and CDR2: LNHDA, SQIVND (reference sequence). V lost 8 bases to trimming and J lost 1 base, with 19 bases between them. Profiled with immunoSEQ multiplex PCR; TCRdb holds only in-frame clones, not every one. The data show approximately 2.3 million clones, more than 85% seen once. These data originate in a study of shared clonotypes between healthy human individuals. The sample consisted of naive CD4+ T cells from PBMCs. Subset noted: CD45RA+ positively selected. This TCR was recovered from a man between 18 and 35 years old in good health. Some clones in this sample may be carry-over from other donors' samples. The rearrangement uses TRBV19 and TRBJ2-3; possibly TRBD1 or TRBD2 for D (5 bases each). The CDR3 DNA follows: TGTGCCAGTGCGCGCTTTGGGCAGGGAGGCACAGATACGCAGTATTTT. This translates into CASARFGQGGTDTQYF.